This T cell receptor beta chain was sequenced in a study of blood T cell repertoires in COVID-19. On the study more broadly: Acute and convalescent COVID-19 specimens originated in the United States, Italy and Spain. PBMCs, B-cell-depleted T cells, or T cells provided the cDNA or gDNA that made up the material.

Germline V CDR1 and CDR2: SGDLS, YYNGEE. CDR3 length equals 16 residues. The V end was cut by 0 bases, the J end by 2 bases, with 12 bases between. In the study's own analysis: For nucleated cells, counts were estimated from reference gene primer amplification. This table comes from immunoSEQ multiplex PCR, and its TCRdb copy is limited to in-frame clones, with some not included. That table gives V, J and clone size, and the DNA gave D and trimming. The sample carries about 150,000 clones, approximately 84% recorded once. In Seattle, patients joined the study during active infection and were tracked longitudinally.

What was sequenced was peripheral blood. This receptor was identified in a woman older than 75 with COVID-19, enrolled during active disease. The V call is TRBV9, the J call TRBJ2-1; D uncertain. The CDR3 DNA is TGTGCCAGCAGCGTAGCTATTAGCTGGCCCTACAATGAGCAGTTCTTC. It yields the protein CASSVAISWPYNEQFF.